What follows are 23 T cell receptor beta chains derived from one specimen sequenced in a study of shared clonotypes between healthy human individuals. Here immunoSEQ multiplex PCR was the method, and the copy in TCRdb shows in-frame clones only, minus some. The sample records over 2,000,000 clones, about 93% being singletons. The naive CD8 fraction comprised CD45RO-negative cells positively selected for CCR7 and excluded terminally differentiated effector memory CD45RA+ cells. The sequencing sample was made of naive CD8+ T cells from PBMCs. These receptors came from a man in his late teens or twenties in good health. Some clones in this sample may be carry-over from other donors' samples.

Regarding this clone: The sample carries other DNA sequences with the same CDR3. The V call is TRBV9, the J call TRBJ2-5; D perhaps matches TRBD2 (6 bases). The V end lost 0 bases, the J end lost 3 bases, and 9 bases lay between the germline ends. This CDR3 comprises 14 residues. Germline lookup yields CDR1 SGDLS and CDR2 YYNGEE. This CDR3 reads CASSVAGGKETQYF. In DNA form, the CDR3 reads TGTGCCAGCAGCGTAGCTGGAGGGAAAGAGACCCAGTACTTC.

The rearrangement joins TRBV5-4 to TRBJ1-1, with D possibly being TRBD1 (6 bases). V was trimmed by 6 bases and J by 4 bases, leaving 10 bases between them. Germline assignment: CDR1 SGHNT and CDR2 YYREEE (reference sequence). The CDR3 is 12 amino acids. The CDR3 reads CASKEGGTEAFF. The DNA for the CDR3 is TGTGCCAGCAAGGAAGGGGGCACTGAAGCTTTCTTT.

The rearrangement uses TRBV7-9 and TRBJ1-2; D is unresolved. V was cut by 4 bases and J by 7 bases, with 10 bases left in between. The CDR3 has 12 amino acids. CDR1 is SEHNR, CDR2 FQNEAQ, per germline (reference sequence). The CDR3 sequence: CASSSGVGGYTF. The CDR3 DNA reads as TGTGCCAGCAGCTCCGGGGTGGGTGGCTACACCTTC. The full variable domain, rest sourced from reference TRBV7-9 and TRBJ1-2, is DTGVSQNPRHKITKRGQNVTFRCDPISEHNRLYWYRQTLGQGPEFLTYFQNEAQLEKSRLLSDRFSAERPKGSFSTLEIQRTEQGDSAMYLCASSSGVGGYTFGSGTRLTVV.

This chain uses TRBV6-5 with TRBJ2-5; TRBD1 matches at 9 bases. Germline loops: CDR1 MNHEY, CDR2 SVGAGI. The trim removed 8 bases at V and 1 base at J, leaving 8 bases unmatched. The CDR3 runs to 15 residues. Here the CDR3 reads CASQIGTGFQETQYF. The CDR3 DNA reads TGTGCCAGCCAAATTGGGACAGGGTTCCAAGAGACCCAGTACTTC.

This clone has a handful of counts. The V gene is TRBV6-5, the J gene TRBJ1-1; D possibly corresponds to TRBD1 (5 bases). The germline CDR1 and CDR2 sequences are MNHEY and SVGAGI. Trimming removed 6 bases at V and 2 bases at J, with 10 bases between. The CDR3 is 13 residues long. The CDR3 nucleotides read TGTGCCAGCAGCCCGGACATTAACACTGAAGCTTTCTTT. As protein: CASSPDINTEAFF.

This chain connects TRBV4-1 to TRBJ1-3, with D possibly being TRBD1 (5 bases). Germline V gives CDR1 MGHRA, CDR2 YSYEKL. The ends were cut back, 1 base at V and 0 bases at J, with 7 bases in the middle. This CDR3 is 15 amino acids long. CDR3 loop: CASSQGTGSGNTIYF. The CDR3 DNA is TGCGCCAGCAGCCAAGGAACAGGCTCTGGAAACACCATATATTTT.

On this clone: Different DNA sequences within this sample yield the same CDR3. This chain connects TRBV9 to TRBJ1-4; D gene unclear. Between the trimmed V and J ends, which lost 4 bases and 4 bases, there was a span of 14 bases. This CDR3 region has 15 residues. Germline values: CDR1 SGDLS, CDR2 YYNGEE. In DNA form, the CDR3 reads TGTGCCAGCAGCCCCCTCGGCCTACTTAATGAAAAACTGTTTTTT. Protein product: CASSPLGLLNEKLFF.

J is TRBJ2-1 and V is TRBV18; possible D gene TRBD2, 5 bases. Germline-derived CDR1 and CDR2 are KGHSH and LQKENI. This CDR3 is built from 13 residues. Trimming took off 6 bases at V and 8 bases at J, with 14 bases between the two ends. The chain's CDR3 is CASSRGPLDEQFF. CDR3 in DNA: TGTGCCAGCTCGAGAGGGCCGTTGGATGAGCAGTTCTTC.

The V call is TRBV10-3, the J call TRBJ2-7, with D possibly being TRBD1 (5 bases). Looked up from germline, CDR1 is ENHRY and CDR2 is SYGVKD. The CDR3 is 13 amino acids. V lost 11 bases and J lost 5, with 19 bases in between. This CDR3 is CAAASQGTDEQYF. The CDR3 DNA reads TGTGCCGCCGCGTCGCAGGGAACCGACGAGCAGTACTTC.

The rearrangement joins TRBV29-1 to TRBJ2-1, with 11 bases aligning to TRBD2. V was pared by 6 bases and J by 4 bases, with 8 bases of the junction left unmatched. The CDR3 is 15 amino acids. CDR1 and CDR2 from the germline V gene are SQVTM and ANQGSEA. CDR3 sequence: CSVISGRASYNEQFF. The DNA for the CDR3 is TGCAGCGTAATTAGCGGGAGGGCCTCGTACAATGAGCAGTTCTTC.

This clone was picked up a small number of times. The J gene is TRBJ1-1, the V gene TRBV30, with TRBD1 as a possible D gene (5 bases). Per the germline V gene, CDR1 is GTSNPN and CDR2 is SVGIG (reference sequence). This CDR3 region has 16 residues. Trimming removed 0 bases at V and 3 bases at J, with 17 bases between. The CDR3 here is CAWSVSAGWGDTEAFF. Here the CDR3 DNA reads TGTGCCTGGAGTGTATCGGCGGGATGGGGGGACACTGAAGCTTTCTTT.

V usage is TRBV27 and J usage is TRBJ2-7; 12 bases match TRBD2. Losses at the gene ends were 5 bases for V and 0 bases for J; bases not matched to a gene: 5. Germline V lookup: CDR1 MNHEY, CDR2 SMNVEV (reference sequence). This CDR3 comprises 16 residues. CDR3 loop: CASSASSGRGSYEQYF. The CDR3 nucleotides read TGTGCCAGCAGTGCATCTAGCGGGAGGGGCTCCTACGAGCAGTACTTC.

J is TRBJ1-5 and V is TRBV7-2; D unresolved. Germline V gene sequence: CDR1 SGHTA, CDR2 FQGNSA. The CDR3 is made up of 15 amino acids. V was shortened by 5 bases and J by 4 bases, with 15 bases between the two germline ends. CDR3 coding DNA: TGTGCCAGCAGCCCTAATTGGGATTTTAATCAGCCCCAGCATTTT. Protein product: CASSPNWDFNQPQHF.

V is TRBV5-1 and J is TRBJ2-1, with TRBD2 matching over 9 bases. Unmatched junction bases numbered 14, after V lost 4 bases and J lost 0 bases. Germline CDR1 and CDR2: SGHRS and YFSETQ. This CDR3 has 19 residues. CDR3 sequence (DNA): TGCGCCAGCAGCCCAGGTAGGCTAGCGGGAACTAGCTCCTACAATGAGCAGTTCTTC. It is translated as CASSPGRLAGTSSYNEQFF.

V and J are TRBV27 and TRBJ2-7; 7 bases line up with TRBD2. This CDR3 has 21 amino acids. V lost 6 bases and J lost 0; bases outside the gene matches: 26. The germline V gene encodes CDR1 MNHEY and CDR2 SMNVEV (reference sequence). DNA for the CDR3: TGTGCCAGCAGACCCGGCCCGCATAGCGGGTATTTACTTTCACCCTCCTACGAGCAGTACTTC. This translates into CASRPGPHSGYLLSPSYEQYF.

The CDR3: CASSEDGTNTGELFF. The CDR3 nucleotides are TGTGCCAGCAGCGAGGACGGAACGAACACCGGGGAGCTGTTTTTT. The gene calls are TRBV9 and TRBJ2-2; D is uncertain. CDR1 and CDR2 from the germline V gene are SGDLS and YYNGEE. CDR3 length: 15 residues. Trimming took 3 bases from V and 0 from J, leaving 9 bases between them.

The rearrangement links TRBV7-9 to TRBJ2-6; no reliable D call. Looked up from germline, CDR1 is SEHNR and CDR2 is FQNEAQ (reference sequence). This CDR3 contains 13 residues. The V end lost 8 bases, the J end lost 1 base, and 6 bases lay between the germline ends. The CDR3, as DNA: TGTGCCAGCCCTCAGTCTGGGGCCAACGTCCTGACTTTC. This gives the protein CASPQSGANVLTF.

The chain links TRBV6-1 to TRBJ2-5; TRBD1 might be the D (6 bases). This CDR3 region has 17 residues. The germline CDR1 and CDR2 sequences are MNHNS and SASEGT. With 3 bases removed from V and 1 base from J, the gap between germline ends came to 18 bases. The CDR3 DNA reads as TGTGCCAGCAGTGATCGATTTGGACAGCTACCCCAAGAGACCCAGTACTTC. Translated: CASSDRFGQLPQETQYF.

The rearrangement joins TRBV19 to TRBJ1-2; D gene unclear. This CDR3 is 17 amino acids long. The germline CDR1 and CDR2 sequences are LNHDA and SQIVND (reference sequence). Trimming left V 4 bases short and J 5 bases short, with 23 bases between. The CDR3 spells CASSTTSLESRLYGYTF. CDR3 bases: TGTGCCAGTAGTACTACCTCCTTGGAGTCCCGCCTATATGGCTACACCTTC.

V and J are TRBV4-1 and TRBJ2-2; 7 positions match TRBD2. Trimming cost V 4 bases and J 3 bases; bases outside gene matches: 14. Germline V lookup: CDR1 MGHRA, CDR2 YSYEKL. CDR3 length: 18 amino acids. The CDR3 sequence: CASSLGRGEGHYTGELFF. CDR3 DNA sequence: TGCGCCAGCAGCCTGGGTCGGGGGGAGGGCCACTACACCGGGGAGCTGTTTTTT.

CDR3 sequence reads: CASSQGQPMIGYEQYF. CDR3 DNA sequence: TGCGCCAGCAGCCAAGGGCAGCCTATGATCGGGTACGAGCAGTACTTC. The chain links TRBV4-1 to TRBJ2-7, with D uncertain. Germline values: CDR1 MGHRA, CDR2 YSYEKL. This CDR3 comprises 16 residues. V lost 1 base, J lost 4 bases, and 17 bases lay in between.

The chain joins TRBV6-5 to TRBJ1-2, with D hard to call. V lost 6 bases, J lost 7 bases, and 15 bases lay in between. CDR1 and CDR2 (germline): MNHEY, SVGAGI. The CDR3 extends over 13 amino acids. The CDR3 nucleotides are TGTGCCAGCAGCTCCCTCCCTCCGGGTGGCTACACCTTC. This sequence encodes CASSSLPPGGYTF.

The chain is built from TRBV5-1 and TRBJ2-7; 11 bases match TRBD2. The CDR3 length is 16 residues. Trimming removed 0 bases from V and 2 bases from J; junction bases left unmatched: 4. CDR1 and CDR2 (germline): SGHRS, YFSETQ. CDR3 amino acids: CASSLEGTSGTYEQYF. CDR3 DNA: TGCGCCAGCAGCTTGGAAGGGACTAGCGGCACCTACGAGCAGTACTTC.